This passage covers 24 T cell receptor beta chains from one sample sequenced in a study of T cells in Graves' hyperthyroidism and ophthalmopathy. Researchers amplified the TCR beta CDR3 regions from RNA transcripts. HTBI primers were used for first-round RT-PCR of the TCR CDR3. TCRdb passed the multiplex PCR reads through MiXCR, listing each CDR3 protein once. The sample lists hundreds of thousands of distinct CDR3 sequences, 30% to 40% occurring once. Specimen: blood. The receptor source for this set is a woman in her thirties or forties with Graves' hyperthyroidism.

This clonotype was seen many times. The rearrangement joins TRBV7-9 to TRBJ1-1, with no clear D. Germline V gives CDR1 SEHNR, CDR2 FQNEAQ (reference sequence). The V end lost 5 bases, the J end lost 8 bases, and 18 bases lay between the germline ends. There are 14 residues in the CDR3. DNA of the CDR3: TGTGCCAGCAGCGCCCCGGTCGGGTTGGAGGAAGCTTTCTTT. As protein: CASSAPVGLEEAFF.

This chain links TRBV30 with TRBJ2-5, with 7 bases identical to TRBD2. The V gene's germline CDR1 is GTSNPN and CDR2 SVGIG (reference sequence). This CDR3 region has 13 residues. Trimming at V came to 3 bases and at J to 5 bases, leaving 6 bases not matched to a gene. The CDR3 region is CAWRGEGRETQYF. CDR3 DNA: TGTGCCTGGAGGGGGGAGGGCCGGGAGACCCAGTACTTC.

V gene TRBV19 combines with J gene TRBJ1-6, with D possibly TRBD1 on 5 matching bases. Germline CDR1 LNHDA, CDR2 SQIVND (reference sequence). The CDR3 sequence is 18 residues long. Deletions cut 9 bases from V and 6 bases from J, with 27 bases between. The CDR3 loop is CASSWGEDGVNANSPLHF. The CDR3 DNA is TGTGCCAGCAGTTGGGGCGAGGACGGGGTAAATGCTAATTCACCCCTCCACTTT.

Details on this clonotype: This could be a read error, since a much larger clone is one nucleotide away. The chain joins TRBV10-3 to TRBJ1-5, with a possible D match to TRBD1 (6 bases). The germline CDR1 and CDR2 sequences are ENHRY and SYGVKD. The CDR3 totals 14 residues. The CDR3 region is CAIRTDGSNQLQHF. In DNA form, the CDR3 reads TGTGCCATCCGGACAGACGGTAGCAATCAGCTCCAGCATTTT.

This sequence joins TRBV15 and TRBJ2-5, with 8 positions matching TRBD1. Trimming at V came to 1 base and at J to 5 bases, leaving 6 bases not matched to a gene. Germline V gives CDR1 LNHNV, CDR2 YYDKDF (reference sequence). The CDR3 has 15 amino acids. The CDR3 coding sequence is TGTGCCACCAGCAGAGGACAGGGGAATCGGGAGACCCAGTACTTC. Translating it yields CATSRGQGNRETQYF. The full variable domain, in which reference TRBV15 and TRBJ2-5 provide the parts outside the CDR3, is DAMVIQNPRYQVTQFGKPVTLSCSQTLNHNVMYWYQQKSSQAPKLLFHYYDKDFNNEADTPDNFQSRRPNTSFCFLDIRSPGLGDTAMYLCATSRGQGNRETQYFGPGTRLLVL.

This chain uses TRBV7-8 with TRBJ1-6; D not certain. Germline loops: CDR1 SGHVS, CDR2 FQNEAQ. Trimming took off 1 base at V and 10 bases at J, with 8 bases between the two ends. The CDR3 has 13 residues. DNA for the CDR3: TGTGCCAGCAGCTTAGGTTACGGATCACCCCTCCACTTT. It is translated as CASSLGYGSPLHF.

V gene TRBV20-1 combines with J gene TRBJ1-1; the D gene is possibly TRBD1 (6 bases). CDR1 is DFQATT, CDR2 SNEGSKA, per germline (reference sequence). CDR3 length equals 14 residues. CDR3 DNA: TGCGGGCTTAGGGGGGCAAATAGGGGGACTGAAGCTTTCTTT. Translating it yields CGLRGANRGTEAFF.

The gene calls are TRBV6-2 or TRBV6-3 and TRBJ2-5; TRBD1 aligns across 7 bases. The CDR3 covers 15 residues. The V and J ends lost 6 bases and 1 base, in that order; junction bases with no gene match: 8. From germline, CDR1 is MNHEY and CDR2 SVGEGT. The CDR3 here is CASRNGGQPQETQYF. CDR3 coding DNA: TGTGCCAGCAGGAATGGGGGACAGCCCCAAGAGACCCAGTACTTC.

Details on this clonotype: This clone may be a read error of a much larger clone one base away. The V gene is TRBV7-2, the J gene TRBJ1-2, with 7 bases matching TRBD1. V dropped 3 bases and J dropped 4; count of bases not matched to a gene: 8. Germline CDR1 and CDR2: SGHTA and FQGNSA. This CDR3 region has 15 residues. CDR3 bases: TGTGCCAGCAGCTTTCGACAGGGCGCTCTCTATGGCTACACCTTC. This encodes CASSFRQGALYGYTF.

Notes on this clonotype: This may come from a read error, since a much larger clone is one base off. The chain couples TRBV7-6 to TRBJ1-1; D call uncertain. The CDR3 spans 13 residues. CDR1 SGHVS and CDR2 FNYEAQ come from the germline V gene. The CDR3 protein is CASSPISVTGAFF. The CDR3 bases are TGTGCCAGCAGCCCGATTTCGGTCACTGGAGCTTTCTTT.

This clonotype has ten or more counts. Here the CDR3 DNA reads TGTGCCAGCAGCTTTGGGCAGGGCTCGGAGCAGTACTTC. Translation gives CASSFGQGSEQYF. The chain links TRBV7-2 to TRBJ2-7, with D perhaps TRBD1 (5 bases). CDR1 and CDR2 from the germline V gene are SGHTA and FQGNSA. V was trimmed by 3 bases and J by 7 bases, leaving 13 bases between them. CDR3 size: 13 residues.

This chain joins TRBV10-3 and TRBJ1-1, with no clear D. This CDR3 has 15 residues. Germline V gives CDR1 ENHRY, CDR2 SYGVKD. Trimming took 2 bases from V and 7 from J, leaving 17 bases between them. The CDR3 bases are TGTGCCATCAGTGAGGGGAAGCAGTCGCATCTTGAAGCTTTCTTT. Amino acid sequence: CAISEGKQSHLEAFF.

The chain uses TRBV5-5 and TRBJ2-2; D gene unclear. The CDR3 spans 16 residues. V lost 2 bases and J 3 bases, leaving 14 bases between the germline ends. The germline gives CDR1 SGHKS, CDR2 YYEKEE (reference sequence). CDR3 sequence (DNA): TGTGCCAGCAGCTTAGTCAGGAGCGAGGACACCGGGGAGCTGTTTTTT. It translates to CASSLVRSEDTGELFF. The full variable domain, its missing parts supplied by reference TRBV5-5 and TRBJ2-2, is DAGVTQSPTHLIKTRGQQVTLRCSPISGHKSVSWYQQVLGQGPQFIFQYYEKEERGRGNFPDRFSARQFPNYSSELNVNALLLGDSALYLCASSLVRSEDTGELFFGEGSRLTVL.

In its sample, this clonotype was seen a few times. The chain links TRBV29-1 to TRBJ1-1; unclear D gene. The CDR3 sequence is 14 residues long. Germline assignment: CDR1 SQVTM and CDR2 ANQGSEA. The V end was cut by 1 base, the J end by 3 bases, with 12 bases between. This chain's CDR3 is CSVEVLIVDTEAFF. In DNA form, the CDR3 reads TGCAGCGTTGAAGTTCTGATTGTGGACACTGAAGCTTTCTTT.

This clonotype was counted many times. The CDR3 bases are TGCAGTGCTAGAGAGTGGACAGAAGAGACCCAGTACTTC. It codes for CSAREWTEETQYF. The chain couples TRBV20-1 to TRBJ2-5; D may be TRBD1 (6 bases). Looked up from germline, CDR1 is DFQATT and CDR2 is SNEGSKA (reference sequence). V lost 0 bases to trimming and J lost 3 bases, with 8 bases between them. There are 13 residues in the CDR3.

The sample holds a few counts of this clonotype. This chain joins TRBV2 and TRBJ1-5; a weak D match, TRBD1 (6 bases). V was pared by 6 bases and J by 5 bases, with 17 bases between. This CDR3 region has 15 residues. From germline, CDR1 is SNHLY and CDR2 FYNNEI. CDR3 DNA: TGTGCCAGCAGCCACAACAAGGGGGGGGATCAGCCCCAGCATTTT. Residues: CASSHNKGGDQPQHF.

This clonotype was seen repeatedly, ten times or more. The gene calls are TRBV29-1 and TRBJ1-1, with D perhaps TRBD1 (5 bases). V dropped 4 bases and J dropped 11 bases, with 14 bases sitting between them. The CDR3 runs to 11 residues. Germline CDR1 SQVTM, CDR2 ANQGSEA. The CDR3, as DNA: TGCAGCGTTGCTCAGGGTGCGGTGGCTTTCTTT. This codes for CSVAQGAVAFF.

This clonotype was found a few times. The chain links TRBV7-8 to TRBJ1-3; the D is unclear. Germline CDR1 SGHVS, CDR2 FQNEAQ. Trimming stripped 5 bases from V and 2 bases from J, with 10 bases between. CDR3 length equals 14 residues. For the CDR3, the DNA is TGTGCCAGCAGCCTCCGGGTCGCTGGAAACACCATATATTTT. This codes for CASSLRVAGNTIYF.

The sample holds one count of this clonotype. This chain joins TRBV20-1 and TRBJ1-3; D not resolved. The germline CDR1 and CDR2 sequences are DFQATT and SNEGSKA (reference sequence). This CDR3 contains 14 residues. V shed 0 bases and J shed 4 bases, with 10 bases lying between them. CDR3 amino acids: CSARDSGSGNTIYF. The DNA of the CDR3 is TGCAGTGCTAGAGATTCTGGGAGCGGAAACACCATATATTTT.

Only a few counts were recorded for this clonotype. V is TRBV20-1 and J is TRBJ2-5; D may be TRBD1 or TRBD2 (5 bases each). Germline lookup yields CDR1 DFQATT and CDR2 SNEGSKA (reference sequence). Deletions cut 4 bases from V and 5 bases from J, with 14 bases between. The CDR3 length is 13 residues. The CDR3 DNA is TGCAGTGCTATGGGACCTCGAGGGGAGACCCAGTACTTC. Encoded protein: CSAMGPRGETQYF.

J is TRBJ2-5 and V is TRBV4-1; D might be TRBD2 (6 bases). The ends were cut back, 3 bases at V and 5 bases at J, with 16 bases in the middle. CDR3 length: 15 residues. CDR1 is MGHRA and CDR2 is YSYEKL in the germline V gene. DNA for the CDR3: TGCGCCAGCAGCCAGCAGGTCGGGGGATGGGAGACCCAGTACTTC. It translates to CASSQQVGGWETQYF.

This clonotype was found many times. The gene calls are TRBV20-1 and TRBJ2-7; D is ambiguous. The V and J ends lost 0 bases and 7 bases respectively, with 7 bases between them. The CDR3 contains 11 residues. The germline gives CDR1 DFQATT, CDR2 SNEGSKA (reference sequence). CDR3 bases: TGCAGTGCTAGAGATGGAGATGAGCAGTACTTC. It codes for CSARDGDEQYF.

V and J are TRBV19 and TRBJ1-1; tentative D call: TRBD1 (6 bases). Per germline, CDR1 LNHDA and CDR2 SQIVND (reference sequence). Trimming pared 5 bases from V and 4 bases from J, leaving 14 bases between. There are 14 residues in the CDR3. CDR3 protein: CASSESRGSTEAFF. The CDR3 coding sequence is TGTGCCAGTAGTGAAAGCAGGGGATCCACTGAAGCTTTCTTT. The full variable domain, rest sourced from reference TRBV19 and TRBJ1-1, is DGGITQSPKYLFRKEGQNVTLSCEQNLNHDAMYWYRQDPGQGLRLIYYSQIVNDFQKGDIAEGYSVSREKKESFPLTVTSAQKNPTAFYLCASSESRGSTEAFFGQGTRLTVV.

CDR3 coding DNA: TGTGCCAGCAGCAATAGCGGGAGTTACTTC. The encoded protein is CASSNSGSYF. This chain joins TRBV28 and TRBJ2-7, with TRBD2 matching over 9 bases. The germline CDR1 and CDR2 sequences are MDHEN and SYDVKM. The J segment lost 13 bases and the V segment lost 6 bases, leaving 4 bases of the junction unmatched. CDR3 length equals 10 residues.